This T cell receptor beta chain was captured by sequencing in a study of OX40 agonist ivuxolimab in advanced cancers. The germline V gene encodes CDR1 MNHNY and CDR2 SVGAGI (reference sequence). This CDR3 comprises 14 residues. V was cut by 7 bases and J by 4 bases, with 14 bases left in between. Generated by immunoSEQ multiplex PCR, the TCRdb table keeps only in-frame clones and is missing some. The sample contains about 64,000 clones, 80% to 90% of which appear only once. This clone has just one count. The gene calls are TRBV6-6 and TRBJ2-1, with a tentative D call TRBD1 (6 bases). This sequence originates from an adult with an advanced solid tumor such as melanoma, head and neck, liver or kidney cancer. This sample comprised CD4+ or CD8+ T cells sorted from blood, obtained in a trial of the OX40 agonist ivuxolimab. The CDR3 loop reads CASILGAKYNEQFF. For the CDR3, the DNA is TGTGCCAGCATTCTGGGGGCCAAGTACAATGAGCAGTTCTTC.